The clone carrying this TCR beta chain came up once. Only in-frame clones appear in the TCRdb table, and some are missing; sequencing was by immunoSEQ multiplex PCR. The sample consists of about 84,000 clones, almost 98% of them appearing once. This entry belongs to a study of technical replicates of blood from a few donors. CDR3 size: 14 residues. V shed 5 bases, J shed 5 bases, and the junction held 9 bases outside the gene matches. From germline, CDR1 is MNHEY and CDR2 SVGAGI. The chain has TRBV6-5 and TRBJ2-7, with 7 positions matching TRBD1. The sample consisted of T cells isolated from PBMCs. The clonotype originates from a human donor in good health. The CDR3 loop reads CASSTTGWGDEQYF. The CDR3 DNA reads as TGTGCCAGCAGTACGACAGGGTGGGGAGACGAGCAGTACTTC.